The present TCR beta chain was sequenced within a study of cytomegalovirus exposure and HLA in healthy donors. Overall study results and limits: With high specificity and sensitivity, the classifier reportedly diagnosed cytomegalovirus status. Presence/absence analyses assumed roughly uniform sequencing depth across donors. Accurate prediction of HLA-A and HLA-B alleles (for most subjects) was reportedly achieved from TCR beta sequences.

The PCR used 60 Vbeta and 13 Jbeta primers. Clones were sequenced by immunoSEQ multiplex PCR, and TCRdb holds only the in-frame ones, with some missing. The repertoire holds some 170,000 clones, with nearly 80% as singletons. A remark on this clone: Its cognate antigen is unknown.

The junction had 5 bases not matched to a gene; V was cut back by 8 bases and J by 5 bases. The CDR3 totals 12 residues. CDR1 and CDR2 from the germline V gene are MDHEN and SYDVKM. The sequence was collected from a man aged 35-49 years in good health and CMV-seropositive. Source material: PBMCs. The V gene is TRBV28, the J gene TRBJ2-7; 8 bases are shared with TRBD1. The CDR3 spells CASGSTGDEQYF. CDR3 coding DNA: TGTGCCAGCGGATCGACAGGGGACGAGCAGTACTTC.